This TCR beta chain is from a study of long-term antiretroviral therapy in people with HIV. The germline V and J ends were trimmed by 6 bases and 0 bases, with 12 bases remaining between them. The CDR3 runs to 14 residues. In germline, CDR1 is MNHEY, CDR2 SVGAGI. This was the immunoSEQ v3.0 assay at survey level. Sequenced by immunoSEQ multiplex PCR; TCRdb stores in-frame clones only, minus some. The sample contains approximately 17,000 clones, roughly 80% of which appear only once. The sequence derives from a woman aged 45-65 years with HIV. The chain is built from TRBV6-5 and TRBJ2-7; D ambiguous. The source material was unsorted PBMCs, sampled just under 2.6 years before starting antiretroviral therapy. DNA of the CDR3: TGTGCCAGCAGGCGGATGGGGTCCTCCTACGAGCAGTACTTC. It translates to CASRRMGSSYEQYF.